The 8 T cell receptor beta chains below come from one sample, sequenced in a study of shared clonotypes between healthy human individuals. The assay was immunoSEQ multiplex PCR, and TCRdb's table has in-frame clones only and misses some. The sample comprises over a million clones, approximately 70% of which are singletons, and over 1.3% rests with the top ten. The sequencing input was memory CD4+ T cells sorted from blood. Subset indicated: CD45RA-negative fraction. All receptors derive from a man younger than 35 in good health.

This chain joins TRBV5-6 and TRBJ1-5; TRBD1 is a possible D gene (6 bases). CDR1 and CDR2 (germline): SGHDT, YYEEEE. This CDR3 spans 14 amino acids. V lost 4 bases and J 8 bases, leaving 16 bases between the germline ends. CDR3 in DNA: TGTGCCAGCAGCACCGCAGGGGAAATCAAGCCCCAGCATTTT. It translates to CASSTAGEIKPQHF. Supplemented by reference TRBV5-6 and TRBJ1-5, the full variable domain reads DAGVTQSPTHLIKTRGQQVTLRCSPKSGHDTVSWYQQALGQGPQFIFQYYEEEERQRGNFPDRFSGHQFPNYSSELNVNALLLGDSALYLCASSTAGEIKPQHFGDGTRLSIL.

The J gene is TRBJ2-7, the V gene TRBV6-1; D is possibly TRBD1 (6 bases). This CDR3 has 12 amino acids. The V gene lost 8 bases and the J gene lost 9 bases, with 17 bases spanning the gap. Germline-derived CDR1 and CDR2 are MNHNS and SASEGT. The CDR3 nucleotides are TGTGCCAGCGACGGACAGTCCTCAGGGCAGTACTTC. Encoded protein: CASDGQSSGQYF.

This clone was detected a few times. The V call is TRBV28, the J call TRBJ1-2; 8 bases are shared with TRBD1. After removal of 7 bases from V and 0 bases from J, the junction contained 16 bases not matched to a gene. CDR1 is MDHEN, CDR2 SYDVKM, per germline. The CDR3 is 18 residues long. The CDR3 region is CASTRVLGRTGSNYGYTF. CDR3 in DNA: TGTGCCAGCACCAGAGTACTCGGCCGGACAGGGTCTAACTATGGCTACACCTTC.

The chain employs TRBV27 and TRBJ1-6, with D tentatively TRBD1 (5 bases). This CDR3 comprises 16 residues. The V end was cut by 5 bases, the J end by 0 bases, with 11 bases between. The germline gives CDR1 MNHEY, CDR2 SMNVEV (reference sequence). The CDR3 DNA sequence: TGTGCCAGCAGTCCTGGGGGGAGCTCCTATAATTCACCCCTCCACTTT. Translating gives CASSPGGSSYNSPLHF.

V is TRBV6-5 and J is TRBJ1-6; tentative D call: TRBD1 (6 bases). This CDR3 has 14 residues. Looked up from germline, CDR1 is MNHEY and CDR2 is SVGAGI. Trimming took off 4 bases at V and 12 bases at J, with 16 bases between the two ends. The CDR3 coding sequence is TGTGCCAGCAGTTTTCAGGGGAAATTAGGACCCCTCCACTTT. Its translation: CASSFQGKLGPLHF.

The sample holds a few counts of this clone. The chain combines TRBV9 with TRBJ2-3; D gene uncertain. CDR1 is SGDLS and CDR2 is YYNGEE in the germline V gene. The CDR3 is 11 residues long. With 0 bases removed from V and 10 bases from J, the gap between germline ends came to 6 bases. CDR3 nucleotides: TGTGCCAGCAGCGTAGGTGATGCGCAGTATTTT. Translation: CASSVGDAQYF. The full variable domain, in which reference TRBV9 and TRBJ2-3 provide the parts outside the CDR3, is DSGVTQTPKHLITATGQRVTLRCSPRSGDLSVYWYQQSLDQGLQFLIQYYNGEERAKGNILERFSAQQFPDLHSELNLSSLELGDSALYFCASSVGDAQYFGPGTRLTVL.

This chain uses TRBV2 with TRBJ1-3; no clear D. From germline, CDR1 is SNHLY and CDR2 FYNNEI. The CDR3 has 16 residues. V was clipped by 7 bases and J by 4 bases, with 20 bases between them. CDR3 region: CASTYKNPSLGNTIYF. CDR3 coding DNA: TGTGCCAGCACCTATAAAAACCCCTCCTTAGGAAACACCATATATTTT.

This rearrangement joins TRBV4-3 to TRBJ2-3, with D unclear. The germline gives CDR1 LGHNA, CDR2 YSLEER. The CDR3 is 15 residues long. Trimming stripped 3 bases from V and 0 bases from J, with 10 bases between. The CDR3: CASSQTLGSTDTQYF. In DNA, the CDR3 is TGCGCCAGCAGCCAGACGCTAGGGAGCACAGATACGCAGTATTTT.